This TCR beta chain was recorded in a study of blood T cell repertoires in COVID-19. About the study: T cells, B-cell-depleted T cells, or PBMCs supplied cDNA or gDNA.

A few counts support this clone. Germline V gene lookup returns CDR1 LGHDT and CDR2 YNNKEL (reference sequence). There are 16 residues in the CDR3. J lost 3 bases, V lost 4 bases, and 7 bases had no gene match. The authors' processing: The authors estimated nucleated cell counts from reference gene primer amplification. The data were produced by immunoSEQ multiplex PCR, yet TCRdb's version contains in-frame clones alone and is incomplete. V, J and clone size derive from that table, while D and trimming were established from the DNA sequence. In the table there are tens of thousands of clones, 90% of which are singletons.

Source material: peripheral blood. The sequence was collected from a man older than 75 with acute or convalescent COVID-19. The gene calls are TRBV3-1 (or the pseudogene TRBV3-2) and TRBJ2-1; 9 positions match TRBD1. Here the CDR3 reads CASSRETGGVYNEQFF. CDR3 DNA: TGTGCCAGCAGCCGTGAGACAGGGGGGGTCTACAATGAGCAGTTCTTC.